The 24 T cell receptor beta chains in this list originate from one sample, sequenced in a study of cytomegalovirus exposure and HLA in healthy donors. This PCR relied on a set of 60 Vbeta primers and 13 Jbeta primers. The repertoire was sequenced with immunoSEQ multiplex PCR; TCRdb's copy has only in-frame clones and lacks some. The table has about 200,000 clones, 82% seen once. The sequenced sample consisted of PBMCs. Every receptor here comes from a woman in her thirties or forties in good health and CMV-seronegative.

The chain recombines TRBV10-3 with TRBJ1-4, with unresolved D. The CDR3 is 16 amino acids. V shed 3 bases and J shed 7 bases, with 18 bases lying between them. Germline V gene lookup returns CDR1 ENHRY and CDR2 SYGVKD. CDR3 protein: CAISELSRPAGEKLFF. The CDR3 nucleotides are TGTGCCATCAGTGAACTGTCCAGGCCGGCGGGTGAAAAACTGTTTTTT.

The rearrangement links TRBV27 to TRBJ1-5; D gene ambiguous. V shed 4 bases and J shed 0 bases, with 13 bases lying between them. Germline V lookup: CDR1 MNHEY, CDR2 SMNVEV (reference sequence). The CDR3 sequence is 16 residues long. The CDR3 nucleotides are TGTGCCAGCAGTTCGAGACACCCTACTAGCAATCAGCCCCAGCATTTT. Its protein is CASSSRHPTSNQPQHF.

The genes are TRBV10-3 and TRBJ1-5, with 7 bases matching TRBD1. Germline V CDR1 and CDR2: ENHRY, SYGVKD. The CDR3 extends over 14 amino acids. The ends lost 4 bases at V and 7 bases at J; junction bases unmatched: 7. The CDR3 nucleotides are TGTGCCATCAGTGGATACAGGGGTTTACAGCCCCAGCATTTT. Its translation: CAISGYRGLQPQHF.

The chain employs TRBV7-8 and TRBJ1-2, with D perhaps matching TRBD1 (6 bases). This CDR3 has 14 amino acids. V lost 5 bases and J lost 1, with 11 bases in between. The germline V gene has CDR1 SGHVS and CDR2 FQNEAQ. The CDR3 region has the DNA TGTGCCAGCAGCGCCTGGGACAATAACTATGGCTACACCTTC. Protein sequence: CASSAWDNNYGYTF.

The chain is built from TRBV28 and TRBJ1-1; D gene unclear. Trimming removed 9 bases at V and 6 bases at J, with 20 bases between. The CDR3 has 14 residues. Germline V gene data show CDR1 as MDHEN and CDR2 as SYDVKM. CDR3 sequence: CASYSRGRGAEAFF. The CDR3 DNA reads as TGTGCCAGTTATTCTCGCGGGCGTGGGGCTGAAGCTTTCTTT.

The chain combines TRBV27 with TRBJ1-5; 12 positions match TRBD1. The CDR3 spans 17 residues. The V segment lost 5 bases and the J segment 0 bases; nucleotides outside the gene matches: 5. Per germline, CDR1 MNHEY and CDR2 SMNVEV (reference sequence). CDR3 sequence: CASSPRDRGLSNQPQHF. The CDR3 DNA is TGTGCCAGCAGTCCCCGGGACAGGGGGCTTAGCAATCAGCCCCAGCATTTT.

The rearrangement uses TRBV18 and TRBJ1-2, with TRBD1 matching over 10 bases. The CDR3 has 15 residues. Germline CDR1 and CDR2: KGHSH and LQKENI. J was trimmed by 3 bases and V by 0 bases; bases with no gene match: 1. CDR3 amino acids: CASSPPGTGDYGYTF. CDR3 nucleotides: TGTGCCAGCTCACCACCGGGGACAGGGGACTATGGCTACACCTTC.

In its sample, this clone was seen a few times. V is TRBV19 and J is TRBJ2-5; D unclear. Looked up from germline, CDR1 is LNHDA and CDR2 is SQIVND (reference sequence). CDR3 length: 13 amino acids. The V end was cut by 3 bases, the J end by 1 base, with 6 bases between. The CDR3: CASSIYIQETQYF. The DNA of the CDR3 is TGTGCCAGTAGTATCTATATCCAAGAGACCCAGTACTTC.

V gene TRBV9 combines with J gene TRBJ2-1, with a possible D match to TRBD2 (6 bases). From germline, CDR1 is SGDLS and CDR2 YYNGEE. With 0 bases removed from V and 4 bases from J, the gap between germline ends came to 14 bases. The CDR3 is 16 residues long. This chain's CDR3 is CASSVEVGSLYNEQFF. DNA of the CDR3: TGTGCCAGCAGCGTAGAAGTCGGGAGTCTGTACAATGAGCAGTTCTTC.

The V call is TRBV9, the J call TRBJ2-7; 7 bases match TRBD1. V trimming: 0 bases; J trimming: 0 bases; junction bases outside the gene matches: 3. The CDR3 consists of 15 residues. The germline gives CDR1 SGDLS, CDR2 YYNGEE. CDR3: CASSVAGDSSYEQYF. CDR3 bases: TGTGCCAGCAGCGTAGCAGGGGACAGCTCCTACGAGCAGTACTTC.

V and J are TRBV9 and TRBJ1-6; D gene uncertain. The germline V gene encodes CDR1 SGDLS and CDR2 YYNGEE. The CDR3 is 15 amino acids. V lost 0 bases and J lost 10, with 14 bases in between. CDR3 amino acids: CASSVGTAGNSPLHF. The CDR3 bases are TGTGCCAGCAGCGTAGGTACAGCCGGGAACTCACCCCTCCACTTT.

This clone was picked up a small number of times. This rearrangement joins TRBV5-8 to TRBJ1-1; 11 bases fit TRBD1. Germline CDR1 and CDR2: SGHTS and YDEGEE. The V segment lost 4 bases and the J segment 2 bases; nucleotides outside the gene matches: 1. The CDR3 runs to 14 residues. The CDR3 spells CASSRTGGNTEAFF. The CDR3 nucleotides read TGTGCCAGCAGCCGGACAGGGGGCAACACTGAAGCTTTCTTT.

This clone was recorded once. This chain connects TRBV7-9 to TRBJ1-5; TRBD1 is a possible D gene (6 bases). This CDR3 has 13 amino acids. V shed 1 base and J shed 12 bases, with 13 bases lying between them. Germline-derived CDR1 and CDR2 are SEHNR and FQNEAQ (reference sequence). CDR3 in amino acids: CASSLEGDNRQHF. DNA for the CDR3: TGTGCCAGCAGCTTAGAAGGGGACAACCGCCAGCATTTT. The full variable domain, rest sourced from reference TRBV7-9 and TRBJ1-5, is DTGVSQNPRHKITKRGQNVTFRCDPISEHNRLYWYRQTLGQGPEFLTYFQNEAQLEKSRLLSDRFSAERPKGSFSTLEIQRTEQGDSAMYLCASSLEGDNRQHFGDGTRLSIL.

The V and J genes are TRBV9 and TRBJ2-7; D perhaps matches TRBD2 (6 bases). Trimming pared 0 bases from V and 2 bases from J, leaving 12 bases between. The CDR3 totals 15 residues. CDR1 is SGDLS, CDR2 YYNGEE, per germline. CDR3 protein: CASSVGASETYEQYF. In DNA, the CDR3 is TGTGCCAGCAGCGTAGGGGCTAGCGAAACCTACGAGCAGTACTTC.

The chain has TRBV14 and TRBJ1-2; 10 nucleotides agree with TRBD1. Per the germline V gene, CDR1 is SGHDN and CDR2 is FVKESK. J was trimmed by 2 bases and V by 4 bases; bases with no gene match: 4. The CDR3 has 15 amino acids. The CDR3 loop reads CASSPLGQGNYGYTF. The CDR3 DNA sequence: TGTGCCAGCAGCCCCCTGGGACAGGGGAACTATGGCTACACCTTC.

The genes are TRBV18 and TRBJ2-3; D not resolved. CDR1 is KGHSH and CDR2 is LQKENI in the germline V gene. V was clipped by 3 bases and J by 2 bases, with 3 bases between them. The CDR3 totals 12 residues. The CDR3 spells CASSPFTDTQYF. CDR3 DNA: TGTGCCAGCTCACCCTTCACAGATACGCAGTATTTT.

The chain carries TRBV9 and TRBJ2-2, with 11 positions matching TRBD2. V lost 1 base to trimming and J lost 1 base; unmatched junction nucleotides: 0. CDR3 length equals 16 residues. Per the germline V gene, CDR1 is SGDLS and CDR2 is YYNGEE. CDR3 sequence (DNA): TGTGCCAGCAGCGTACTAGCGGGAGGGAACACCGGGGAGCTGTTTTTT. This sequence encodes CASSVLAGGNTGELFF.

The chain joins TRBV7-3 to TRBJ2-1, with 8 bases matching TRBD2. The V segment lost 4 bases and the J segment 6 bases; nucleotides outside the gene matches: 11. Germline CDR1 and CDR2: SGHTA and FQGTGA. This CDR3 has 16 residues. CDR3 nucleotide sequence: TGTGCCAGCAGCTCGACGCCGGGACTAGGAATCAATGAGCAGTTCTTC. As protein: CASSSTPGLGINEQFF.

The sample holds one count of this clone. The CDR3, as DNA: TGTGCCAGCAGCTTAGCGTCGACTAGCGGGAGAGGCTTAGGCTCCTACGAGCAGTACTTC. It codes for CASSLASTSGRGLGSYEQYF. V and J are TRBV7-2 and TRBJ2-7, with 12 bases lining up with TRBD2. V lost 0 bases and J lost 0; bases outside the gene matches: 12. In germline, CDR1 is SGHTA, CDR2 FQGNSA. This CDR3 region has 20 residues.

The rearrangement links TRBV30 to TRBJ2-1; 12 nucleotides align to TRBD2. V lost 1 base, J lost 8 bases, and 9 bases stayed unmatched. CDR1 is GTSNPN and CDR2 is SVGIG in the germline V gene (reference sequence). The CDR3 spans 16 residues. The chain's CDR3 is CAWSGLAGGPLHEQFF. Here the CDR3 DNA reads TGTGCCTGGAGTGGGCTAGCGGGAGGGCCTCTGCATGAGCAGTTCTTC.

The rearrangement joins TRBV7-9 to TRBJ1-2; tentative D call: TRBD1 (5 bases). Germline CDR1 SEHNR, CDR2 FQNEAQ (reference sequence). The CDR3 is 13 residues long. The V end was cut by 2 bases, the J end by 8 bases, with 12 bases between. The CDR3: CASSLRDSGGYTF. CDR3 DNA: TGTGCCAGCAGCTTAAGAGACAGTGGCGGCTACACCTTC.

This clone was picked up one time. The CDR3 protein is CATRRDRENGELFF. The CDR3 coding sequence is TGTGCCACCAGACGGGACAGGGAGAACGGGGAGCTGTTTTTT. The chain employs TRBV10-3 and TRBJ2-2, with TRBD1 identical over 9 bases. There are 14 residues in the CDR3. Germline CDR1 and CDR2: ENHRY and SYGVKD. J gave up 7 bases and V 10 bases, and 10 bases lay outside the gene matches.

This clone was counted once. The J gene is TRBJ1-4, the V gene TRBV20-1; D call uncertain. CDR3 size: 11 residues. V shed 8 bases and J shed 8 bases, with 12 bases lying between them. Germline V CDR1 and CDR2: DFQATT, SNEGSKA (reference sequence). CDR3 protein: CSPLVVEKLFF. CDR3 coding DNA: TGCAGTCCTTTAGTCGTGGAAAAACTGTTTTTT.

This chain joins TRBV7-9 and TRBJ2-6, with 7 bases lining up with TRBD1. The V and J ends lost 5 bases and 0 bases, in that order; junction bases with no gene match: 1. The CDR3 has 15 amino acids. The V gene's germline CDR1 is SEHNR and CDR2 FQNEAQ (reference sequence). In DNA, the CDR3 is TGTGCCAGCAGCCCAGGGGGCTCTGGGGCCAACGTCCTGACTTTC. Amino acids: CASSPGGSGANVLTF.